The 17 T cell receptor beta chains below all came from one sample that was sequenced in a study of vaccination effects on CD4 cells after COVID-19. CD4+ T cells specific for antigen were expanded with viral peptide pools by the ViraFEST assay before sequencing. Isolating CD4+ T cells followed approximately ten days of culture. Their cognate antigens are unknown. Libraries were prepared by immunoSEQ multiplex PCR; TCRdb keeps only in-frame clonotypes and omits some of them. The sample yields 50,000 to 65,000 clones, more than 80% seen once. The specimen comprised CD4+ T cells from PBMCs cultured with HCoV-229E spike peptides, sampled before COVID-19 vaccination. Receptors originate from a human donor who received a COVID-19 vaccine.

The chain links TRBV19 to TRBJ2-5, with a weak D call TRBD1 (7 bases). V was clipped by 8 bases and J by 2 bases, with 15 bases between them. CDR3 length: 14 amino acids. Germline CDR1 is LNHDA and CDR2 is SQIVND (reference sequence). The chain's CDR3 is CASGPTGRQETQYF. The CDR3 nucleotides are TGTGCCAGTGGACCGACAGGGAGGCAAGAGACCCAGTACTTC.

This clone showed up just a few times. This chain's CDR3 is CASSFAPFQPQHF. CDR3 coding DNA: TGTGCCAGCAGCTTTGCCCCTTTTCAGCCCCAGCATTTT. The rearrangement uses TRBV12-1 and TRBJ1-5. TRBV12-1 is a pseudogene locus. The CDR3 consists of 13 residues.

V is TRBV7-2 and J is TRBJ2-2; 8 bases fit TRBD2. The V segment lost 3 bases and the J segment 1 base; nucleotides outside the gene matches: 10. CDR3 length equals 18 residues. Germline V gene sequence: CDR1 SGHTA, CDR2 FQGNSA. CDR3 residues: CASSLVNIAGLNTGELFF. The CDR3 DNA reads as TGTGCCAGCAGCTTGGTCAACATAGCGGGGCTGAACACCGGGGAGCTGTTTTTT. The full variable domain, completed using reference TRBV7-2 and TRBJ2-2, is GAGVSQSPSNKVTEKGKDVELRCDPISGHTALYWYRQSLGQGLEFLIYFQGNSAPDKSGLPSDRFSAERTGGSVSTLTIQRTQQEDSAVYLCASSLVNIAGLNTGELFFGEGSRLTVL.

The chain recombines TRBV7-8 with TRBJ1-5; D not certain. The V end was cut by 3 bases, the J end by 9 bases, with 12 bases between. The CDR3 covers 13 residues. Per the germline V gene, CDR1 is SGHVS and CDR2 is FQNEAQ. The CDR3 sequence: CASSLRVGGPQHF. CDR3 nucleotides: TGTGCCAGCAGCTTGAGAGTCGGCGGGCCCCAGCATTTT.

The chain joins TRBV29-1 to TRBJ1-1, with TRBD1 as a possible D gene (5 bases). The CDR3 sequence is 15 residues long. Looked up from germline, CDR1 is SQVTM and CDR2 is ANQGSEA. Deletions cut 6 bases from V and 11 bases from J, with 28 bases between. The CDR3 protein is CSVANGRRSGTRAFF. CDR3 in DNA: TGCAGCGTGGCCAACGGGCGTCGAAGTGGGACGAGGGCTTTCTTT.

The chain employs TRBV5-5 and TRBJ1-3; 8 positions match TRBD1. The CDR3 runs to 18 residues. Germline V gene lookup returns CDR1 SGHKS and CDR2 YYEKEE (reference sequence). V lost 4 bases to trimming and J lost 2 bases; unmatched junction nucleotides: 14. CDR3 protein: CASSLFTTGAFAGNTIYF. DNA for the CDR3: TGTGCCAGCAGCCTCTTTACGACAGGGGCCTTTGCTGGAAACACCATATATTTT.

The J gene is TRBJ1-2, the V gene TRBV21-1; TRBD1 is the table's D call, not checked against the DNA. TRBV21-1 is given as a pseudogene. The CDR3 has 15 amino acids. The CDR3 nucleotides read TGTGCCAGCAGCAAAGGGGGACAGGAGGACTATGGCTACACCTTC. Amino acid sequence: CASSKGGQEDYGYTF.

The chain combines TRBV2 with TRBJ1-2, with TRBD1 identical over 7 bases. The germline gives CDR1 SNHLY, CDR2 FYNNEI. V lost 5 bases, J lost 1 base, and 7 bases stayed unmatched. The CDR3 runs 15 residues. The CDR3 region has the DNA TGTGCCAGCAGTAAACCGACAGGGCTTAACTATGGCTACACCTTC. Translating gives CASSKPTGLNYGYTF.

The gene calls are TRBV6-2 or TRBV6-3 and TRBJ1-5, with D possibly TRBD1 on 5 matching bases. This CDR3 has 13 residues. V lost 2 bases to trimming and J lost 6 bases, with 8 bases between them. From germline, CDR1 is MNHEY and CDR2 SVGEGT. The CDR3 DNA reads TGTGCCAGCAGTTACCGACAGCCTCAGCCCCAGCATTTT. It specifies CASSYRQPQPQHF.

This sequence joins TRBV5-6 and TRBJ2-5; unclear D gene. The V end lost 3 bases, the J end lost 1 base, and 10 bases lay between the germline ends. The CDR3 length is 14 residues. Germline loops: CDR1 SGHDT, CDR2 YYEEEE. The CDR3 DNA reads as TGTGCCAGCAGCTCGCCGGTAACCCAAGAGACCCAGTACTTC. Its protein product is CASSSPVTQETQYF.

The genes are TRBV7-6 and TRBJ1-2; D call uncertain. CDR1 is SGHVS, CDR2 FNYEAQ, per germline. This CDR3 contains 13 residues. V shed 1 base and J shed 3 bases, with 6 bases lying between them. CDR3 sequence reads: CASSLVGDYGYTF. The CDR3 coding sequence is TGTGCCAGCAGCTTAGTTGGTGACTATGGCTACACCTTC.

This chain links TRBV20-1 with TRBJ2-3; D not certain. The germline gives CDR1 DFQATT, CDR2 SNEGSKA (reference sequence). This CDR3 has 10 amino acids. The ends were cut back, 6 bases at V and 6 bases at J, with 7 bases in the middle. The CDR3, as DNA: TGCAGTGCCGCGATGGATACGCAGTATTTT. Translated: CSAAMDTQYF.

The chain is built from TRBV6-1 and TRBJ1-5, with 9 bases identical to TRBD1. V was pared by 8 bases and J by 5 bases, with 10 bases of the junction left unmatched. The length of the CDR3 is 15 residues. Germline CDR1 reads MNHNS; CDR2 reads SASEGT. CDR3 in DNA: TGTGCCAGCGACAGGGGGGCAAAGGTGTATCAGCCCCAGCATTTT. Translation gives CASDRGAKVYQPQHF.

The rearrangement joins TRBV11-2 to TRBJ1-1; no firm D call. The CDR3 extends over 14 amino acids. The V gene lost 0 bases and the J gene lost 1 base, with 6 bases spanning the gap. CDR1 is SGHAT and CDR2 is FQNNGV in the germline V gene. The CDR3 is CASSLEKGNTEAFF. DNA for the CDR3: TGTGCCAGCAGCTTAGAGAAAGGGAACACTGAAGCTTTCTTT.

A few counts support this clone. The genes are TRBV10-3 and TRBJ2-7; D possibly corresponds to TRBD2 (6 bases). Germline-derived CDR1 and CDR2 are ENHRY and SYGVKD. Trimming pared 6 bases from V and 2 bases from J, leaving 17 bases between. The CDR3 runs to 15 residues. DNA of the CDR3: TGTGCCATCAGCAATTCCGGGACTGTTCCCTACGAGCAGTACGTC. Translated, it gives CAISNSGTVPYEQYV.

This clone was detected only once. The rearrangement joins TRBV7-8 to TRBJ2-7, with D uncertain. The germline V gene has CDR1 SGHVS and CDR2 FQNEAQ. CDR3 length: 13 residues. The germline V and J ends were trimmed by 4 bases and 6 bases, with 13 bases remaining between them. The CDR3 DNA reads as TGTGCCAGCAGCTCGGGCCGAACATCCGAGCAGTACGTC. This translates into CASSSGRTSEQYV.

The chain carries TRBV7-2 and TRBJ1-1; D gene uncertain. CDR1 is SGHTA, CDR2 FQGNSA, per germline. The CDR3 runs 16 residues. V was shortened by 0 bases and J by 0 bases, with 11 bases between the two germline ends. The CDR3 sequence is CASSLASAIMNTEAFF. The CDR3 DNA sequence: TGTGCCAGCAGCTTAGCATCGGCCATCATGAACACTGAAGCTTTCTTT.